Following are 21 T cell receptor beta chains from one sample sequenced in a study of blood T cell repertoires in COVID-19. Method: immunoSEQ multiplex PCR; TCRdb's copy keeps in-frame clones and lacks some. This sample has over 100,000 clones, with around three quarters found just once. The sample consisted of peripheral blood. All receptors come from a human donor in a cohort sampled during active or convalescent COVID-19.

The chain joins TRBV7-9 to TRBJ1-2; 9 bases line up with TRBD1. Germline V gene data show CDR1 as SEHNR and CDR2 as FQNEAQ (reference sequence). CDR3 length: 17 residues. V shed 5 bases, J shed 9 bases, and the junction held 19 bases outside the gene matches. CDR3: CASSPSRDREFSMSYTF. CDR3 DNA sequence: TGTGCCAGCAGCCCCTCCCGGGACAGGGAGTTTAGTATGAGCTACACCTTC.

This chain uses TRBV29-1 with TRBJ2-1; 10 bases are a match to TRBD1. After removal of 7 bases from V and 8 bases from J, the junction contained 14 bases not matched to a gene. In germline, CDR1 is SQVTM, CDR2 ANQGSEA. The CDR3 runs 15 residues. The CDR3 loop reads CSAPGRGQGSDEQFF. CDR3 sequence (DNA): TGCAGCGCCCCCGGGCGGGGACAGGGGTCTGATGAGCAGTTCTTC.

V gene TRBV7-2 combines with J gene TRBJ1-2, with 7 bases aligning to TRBD1. The CDR3 contains 15 residues. Germline CDR1 reads SGHTA; CDR2 reads FQGNSA. Trimming cost V 5 bases and J 2 bases; bases outside gene matches: 8. CDR3 sequence: CASSPSIGGNYGYTF. The CDR3 DNA follows: TGTGCCAGCAGCCCCAGCATAGGGGGCAACTATGGCTACACCTTC. The variable domain in full, completed from reference TRBV7-2 and TRBJ1-2, reads GAGVSQSPSNKVTEKGKDVELRCDPISGHTALYWYRQSLGQGLEFLIYFQGNSAPDKSGLPSDRFSAERTGGSVSTLTIQRTQQEDSAVYLCASSPSIGGNYGYTFGSGTRLTVV.

The chain couples TRBV20-1 to TRBJ2-7; D possibly corresponds to TRBD2 (6 bases). Germline V gene lookup returns CDR1 DFQATT and CDR2 SNEGSKA (reference sequence). This CDR3 has 15 amino acids. The germline V and J ends were trimmed by 3 bases and 4 bases, with 19 bases remaining between them. The CDR3: CSASLGGGIRYEQYF. Here the CDR3 DNA reads TGCAGTGCTAGTTTGGGCGGCGGGATCCGGTACGAGCAGTACTTC.

This sequence joins TRBV19 and TRBJ2-3; 11 bases fit TRBD2. This CDR3 contains 17 residues. Trimming cost V 3 bases and J 4 bases; bases outside gene matches: 9. In germline, CDR1 is LNHDA, CDR2 SQIVND (reference sequence). The CDR3 DNA reads as TGTGCCAGTAGTATTTCCGTAGCGGGGGGGATCCCAGATACGCAGTATTTT. The encoded protein is CASSISVAGGIPDTQYF. Drawing the rest from reference TRBV19 and TRBJ2-3, the complete variable domain is DGGITQSPKYLFRKEGQNVTLSCEQNLNHDAMYWYRQDPGQGLRLIYYSQIVNDFQKGDIAEGYSVSREKKESFPLTVTSAQKNPTAFYLCASSISVAGGIPDTQYFGPGTRLTVL.

The J gene is TRBJ1-1, the V gene TRBV4-2, with TRBD1 matching over 8 bases. Germline V CDR1 and CDR2: LGHNA, YNFKEQ. This CDR3 has 16 residues. Germline trimming cut 3 bases from V and 5 bases from J; bases unmatched to any gene: 11. Here the CDR3 DNA reads TGTGCCAGCAGCCATGTACCAGGGGGCGTGCGGACTGAAGCTTTCTTT. This sequence encodes CASSHVPGGVRTEAFF.

The chain recombines TRBV2 with TRBJ2-1, with D uncertain. The ends were cut back, 0 bases at V and 0 bases at J, with 9 bases in the middle. CDR1 and CDR2 from the germline V gene are SNHLY and FYNNEI. This CDR3 is built from 16 residues. CDR3 protein: CASSEALFSSYNEQFF. CDR3 bases: TGTGCCAGCAGTGAAGCGCTCTTCAGCTCCTACAATGAGCAGTTCTTC.

The chain joins TRBV11-3 to TRBJ2-3; 7 bases line up with TRBD1. Germline V lookup: CDR1 SGHNT, CDR2 YENEEA. The CDR3 length is 15 residues. V gave up 5 bases and J gave up 2 bases; unmatched junction bases: 7. CDR3 sequence reads: CASSRRTGITDTQYF. The CDR3 DNA follows: TGTGCCAGCAGCCGCCGGACAGGAATCACAGATACGCAGTATTTT.

The V call is TRBV7-2, the J call TRBJ2-3, with D unclear. The ends were cut back, 2 bases at V and 2 bases at J, with 11 bases in the middle. Germline V gene sequence: CDR1 SGHTA, CDR2 FQGNSA. The CDR3 runs 15 residues. The DNA for the CDR3 is TGTGCCAGCAGCTTAAGGTTCAGGTACACAGATACGCAGTATTTT. This gives the protein CASSLRFRYTDTQYF.

This rearrangement joins TRBV18 to TRBJ1-1, with a weak D call TRBD1 (6 bases). Between the trimmed V and J ends, which lost 5 bases and 6 bases, there was a span of 16 bases. This CDR3 is built from 14 residues. Germline-derived CDR1 and CDR2 are KGHSH and LQKENI. The CDR3 DNA follows: TGTGCCAGCTCAGAGCATCAGGGGATCGCTGAAGCTTTCTTT. This sequence encodes CASSEHQGIAEAFF.

This chain joins TRBV7-7 and TRBJ2-2; TRBD1 matches 8 bases. Germline lookup yields CDR1 SSHAT and CDR2 FNYEAQ (reference sequence). CDR3 length: 14 residues. V shed 1 base and J 7 bases; nucleotides not matched to a gene: 2. The CDR3 bases are TGTGCCAGCAGCTTAGTTACAGGGGGCGGGGAGCTGTTTTTT. As protein: CASSLVTGGGELFF. Based on the CDR3 plus reference TRBV7-7 and TRBJ2-2, the full variable domain is GAGVSQSPRYKVTKRGQDVTLRCDPISSHATLYWYQQALGQGPEFLTYFNYEAQPDKSGLPSDRFSAERPEGSISTLTIQRTEQRDSAMYRCASSLVTGGGELFFGEGSRLTVL.

This clone occurred many times. The rearrangement joins TRBV6-5 to TRBJ1-5; D ambiguous. The CDR3 covers 15 residues. V lost 0 bases and J 0 bases, leaving 6 bases between the germline ends. Germline V gene sequence: CDR1 MNHEY, CDR2 SVGAGI. CDR3 bases: TGTGCCAGCAGTTACTCGTTCGGTAGCAATCAGCCCCAGCATTTT. This encodes CASSYSFGSNQPQHF.

As for this clone: This specimen includes other DNA sequences encoding the same CDR3. The chain employs TRBV6-5 and TRBJ2-7, with D perhaps TRBD1 (5 bases). V lost 2 bases to trimming and J lost 3 bases, with 8 bases between them. The CDR3 covers 13 residues. CDR1 and CDR2 (germline): MNHEY, SVGAGI. CDR3: CASSYRDSYEQYF. The CDR3 DNA reads TGTGCCAGCAGTTACCGCGACAGCTACGAGCAGTACTTC.

This chain's CDR3 is CASSHLTGGAGMNTEAFF. In DNA, the CDR3 is TGCGCCAGCAGCCACCTGACAGGGGGCGCGGGGATGAACACTGAAGCTTTCTTT. V and J are TRBV4-3 and TRBJ1-1; TRBD1 aligns across 10 bases. This CDR3 has 18 amino acids. V dropped 3 bases and J dropped 0; count of bases not matched to a gene: 10. Germline-derived CDR1 and CDR2 are LGHNA and YSLEER.

The rearrangement joins TRBV21-1 to TRBJ1-1; no DNA check was done on the table's D call, TRBD1. TRBV21-1 is given as a pseudogene. The CDR3 is 15 residues long. CDR3 protein: CASSPNPVGVTEAFF. In nucleotides, the CDR3 is TGTGCCAGCAGCCCCAACCCGGTAGGGGTTACTGAAGCTTTCTTT.

The chain recombines TRBV5-1 with TRBJ1-2; 7 nucleotides align to TRBD1. The J segment lost 4 bases and the V segment lost 5 bases, leaving 8 bases of the junction unmatched. CDR3 length: 14 amino acids. Germline V CDR1 and CDR2: SGHRS, YFSETQ. The CDR3 is CASRLTGASYGYTF. Here the CDR3 DNA reads TGCGCCAGCAGATTAACAGGGGCAAGCTATGGCTACACCTTC.

The chain is built from TRBV11-2 and TRBJ2-5; 7 bases map to TRBD1. The CDR3 is 13 residues long. CDR1 SGHAT and CDR2 FQNNGV come from the germline V gene. With 5 bases clipped from V and 6 bases from J, the junction kept 6 bases outside the gene matches. The CDR3 spells CASSNRDRQTQYF. The CDR3 nucleotides are TGTGCCAGCAGCAACCGGGACAGACAGACCCAGTACTTC.

This clone has a handful of counts. The chain has TRBV5-6 and TRBJ2-1, with D hard to call. This CDR3 comprises 13 residues. With 0 bases removed from V and 5 bases from J, the gap between germline ends came to 6 bases. Germline-derived CDR1 and CDR2 are SGHDT and YYEEEE. CDR3 sequence (DNA): TGTGCCAGCAGCTTGGGAGGTGACAATGAGCAGTTCTTC. Translating it yields CASSLGGDNEQFF.

The chain combines TRBV2 with TRBJ1-2; D gene unclear. Trimming removed 4 bases from V and 13 bases from J, with 31 bases in between. Germline V lookup: CDR1 SNHLY, CDR2 FYNNEI. This CDR3 is built from 17 residues. CDR3 in amino acids: CASSGWQQFYYGYGSTF. The DNA for the CDR3 is TGTGCCAGCAGTGGATGGCAGCAGTTCTACTATGGCTATGGTTCCACCTTC.

This chain joins TRBV14 and TRBJ1-6; no definite D call. The CDR3 has 13 residues. Trimming took 1 base from V and 9 from J, leaving 7 bases between them. Germline CDR1 reads SGHDN; CDR2 reads FVKESK. DNA for the CDR3: TGTGCCAGCAGCCAAGTGGTCGGTTCACCCCTCCACTTT. This encodes CASSQVVGSPLHF.

In DNA form, the CDR3 reads TGCGCCAGCAGCCAAGATGAAGGACAAGTAACCGCTACCAATCAGCCCCAGCATTTT. This sequence encodes CASSQDEGQVTATNQPQHF. The J gene is TRBJ1-5, the V gene TRBV4-1; the D gene is possibly TRBD1 (5 bases). Germline CDR1 is MGHRA and CDR2 is YSYEKL. This CDR3 is built from 19 residues. V gave up 0 bases and J gave up 3 bases, with 21 bases separating them.